The clone carrying this T cell receptor (beta chain) has just one count. Its matching antigen is unknown. This entry is derived from a study of cytomegalovirus exposure and HLA in healthy donors. Study-level results: TCR beta chains numbering more than 150 were designated cytomegalovirus-associated. Reports indicated that the classifier achieved high specificity and sensitivity in diagnosing cytomegalovirus status.

Sequencing was performed with immunoSEQ multiplex PCR; in TCRdb, only in-frame clones are kept and a portion is missing. The sample records about 73,000 clones, around 96% being singletons. The CDR3 length is 13 residues. V gave up 6 bases and J gave up 6 bases, with 11 bases separating them. CDR1 and CDR2 (germline): LNHNV, YYDKDF (reference sequence). The V gene is TRBV15, the J gene TRBJ1-4; no clear D. The sample taken for sequencing was PBMCs. This sequence was found in a young man in good health and CMV-seronegative. The CDR3 region has the DNA TGTGCCACCAGTCCCCCCGGGGATGAAAAACTGTTTTTT. It is translated as CATSPPGDEKLFF.